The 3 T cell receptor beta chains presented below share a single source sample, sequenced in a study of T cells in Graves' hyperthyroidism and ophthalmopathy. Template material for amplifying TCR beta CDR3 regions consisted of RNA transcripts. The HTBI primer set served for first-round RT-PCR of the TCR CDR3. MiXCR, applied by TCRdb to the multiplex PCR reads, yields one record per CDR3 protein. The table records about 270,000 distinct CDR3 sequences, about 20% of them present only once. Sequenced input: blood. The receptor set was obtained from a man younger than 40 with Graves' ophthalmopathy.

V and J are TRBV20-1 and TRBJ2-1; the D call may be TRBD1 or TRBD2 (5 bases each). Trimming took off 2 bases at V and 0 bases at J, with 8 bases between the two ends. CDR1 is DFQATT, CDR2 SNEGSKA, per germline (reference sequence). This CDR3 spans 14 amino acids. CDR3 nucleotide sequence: TGCAGTGCTAGACGGGGCGGCTCCTACAATGAGCAGTTCTTC. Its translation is CSARRGGSYNEQFF.

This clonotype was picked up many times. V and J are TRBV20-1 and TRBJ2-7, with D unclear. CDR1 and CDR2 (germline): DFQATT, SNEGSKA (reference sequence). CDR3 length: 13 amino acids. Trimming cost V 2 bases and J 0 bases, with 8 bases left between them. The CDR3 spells CSARRFSSYEQYF. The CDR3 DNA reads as TGCAGTGCTAGACGGTTTAGCTCCTACGAGCAGTACTTC.

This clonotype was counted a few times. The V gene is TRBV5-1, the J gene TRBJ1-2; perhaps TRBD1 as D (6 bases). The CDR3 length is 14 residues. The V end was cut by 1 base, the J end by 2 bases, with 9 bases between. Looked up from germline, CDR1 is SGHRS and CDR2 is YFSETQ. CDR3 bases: TGCGCCAGCAGCTTGAATGGGGGCAACTATGGCTACACCTTC. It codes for CASSLNGGNYGYTF.